This T cell receptor (beta chain) was recorded in a study of CD8 T cells in ankylosing spondylitis. The germline V gene encodes CDR1 ENHRY and CDR2 SYGVKD. Trimming removed 4 bases at V and 4 bases at J, with 8 bases between. This CDR3 comprises 13 residues. Study results and caveats: In reactive arthritis synovial fluid and blood, some motif variants had been reported before. Blood of patients with ankylosing spondylitis appeared to be characterized by a TCR beta motif of eight highly homologous variants. Disease-linked clones bore a CD8+ phenotype, appearing relatively rarely in peripheral blood. In ankylosing spondylitis patients, matched synovial fluid reportedly showed significant enrichment of disease-linked clones.

There are a few counts of this clonotype. Its antigen is as yet unknown. Preparation of TCR beta libraries was done by quantitative 5'-RACE with molecular barcodes. TCRdb re-derived calls from the 5' RACE reads in MiXCR, one entry per CDR3 protein. The sample yields roughly 490,000 distinct CDR3 sequences, under 5.5% seen once. The chain combines TRBV10-3 with TRBJ1-5; no reliable D call. What was sequenced was blood, either unsorted or a sorted T cell fraction (not recorded which). This clonotype originated in a male donor with ankylosing spondylitis. CDR3 amino acids: CAISGRENQPQHF. CDR3 nucleotide sequence: TGTGCCATCAGTGGTAGGGAAAATCAGCCCCAGCATTTT.